This T cell receptor (beta chain) was sequenced in a study of T cells after yellow fever vaccination (dated by TCRdb to the late 2010s). As for the study more broadly: Libraries from fractions with low cell numbers were prepared with the SMART-Seq v4 Ultra Low Input RNA kit. Blood was collected at multiple timepoints before and after primary and secondary immunization, and bulk PBMC replicates and cell subsets were isolated. Two healthy male donors, one aged 18 to 30 and one aged 30 to 40 years, made up the cohort. To track T-cell clones before and after primary and booster YFV17D yellow fever vaccination, bulk TCR alpha and beta repertoires were sequenced longitudinally. Beyond this particular receptor, the publication reports: A small share of clonotypes was detected in both CD4 and CD8 compartments, with the overlap likely arising from convergent recombination. Because the study included only a couple of donors, the extent to which the findings can be generalized is limited. After the booster, most of the clones that had expanded following primary vaccination were detected again (roughly 97% of CD4 and around nine tenths of CD8), which suggests that memory was broadly maintained. Computational filtering was required because FACS-sorted repertoires could contain abundant contaminating clonotypes from the bulk population. Compared with the primary T-cell response, the secondary T-cell response was faster but weaker, reaching its peak on day 5 rather than on day 15.

TCR cDNA was made using 5'RACE template switching, a step that added a universal primer site and unique molecular identifiers. Priming of cDNA synthesis was performed from both the TCR alpha and TCR beta constant segments. Library amplification used two PCR steps, and the second PCR step added sample barcodes and sequencing adapters. Libraries were sequenced on Illumina HiSeq 2500 (2x100 bp) or NovaSeq (2x150 bp). The study's own analysis went as follows. Reads were demultiplexed and collapsed into UMI consensus sequences with MIGEC, and V(D)J alignment was performed with MiXCR. Clonotypes responding to the vaccine were identified with edgeR on replicate PBMC samples, with the criteria of FDR below 0.01 and a log2 fold change above 5 up to day 15. Each bulk clonotype was labeled CD4 or CD8 based on which sequenced repertoire, CD4 or CD8, contained the clonotype at higher abundance. TCRdb reprocessing: public reads trimmed at Q25 with fastp, clones called with MiXCR, in-frame beta chains kept. Entries are consolidated by CDR3 protein sequence, retaining the most common genes and DNA. These V and J calls originate from TCRdb's pipeline instead of the authors' own analysis. The sample table lists hundreds of thousands of distinct CDR3 sequences, about 6% of them with a count of one. The ten largest clones take up around 16% of the sample.

Per the publication, the treatment or condition label means: live attenuated yellow fever vaccine strain. Two biological replicates of bulk PBMCs were collected at each blood-draw timepoint. PBMCs were isolated from peripheral blood using a standard Ficoll-Paque protocol. TriZol was used to extract RNA from bulk PBMCs, CD4 and CD8 fractions, and dextramer-positive and dextramer-negative fractions. This clonotype was seen repeatedly, ten times or more. It lacks a known antigen. Base qualities were left out, and no much larger clone turns up one base away. Sequencing was performed on PBMCs, taken 5 days after the yellow fever booster vaccination. The TCR originated in a man aged 30 to 39 who received the YFV17D yellow fever vaccine.

The CDR3 has the sequence CASSLSSGRVNEQFF. The DNA sequence reads TGTGCCAGCAGCTTATCTAGCGGGAGGGTAAATGAGCAGTTCTTC. Recombination connected TRBV7-2 to TRBJ2-1, and 12 bases in between align with TRBD2. CDR1 and CDR2 were assigned from the germline V gene as SGHTA and FQGNSA. Here V drops 2 bases and J drops 7 bases, and the junction holds 3 bases not matched to any gene. CDR3 length: 15 amino acids, cysteine to phenylalanine. Of all the DNA, just the CDR3 is kept, 45 bases in frame from base 1.